One and the same sample provided the 25 T cell receptor beta chains below, sequenced in a study of blood T cell repertoires in COVID-19. Assay used: immunoSEQ multiplex PCR; TCRdb lists only in-frame clones, some missing. The table shows 50,000 or so clones, with about three quarters occurring only once. Sequenced input: peripheral blood. All receptors come from a human donor with active or convalescent COVID-19. The donor label of this sample is uncertain.

This clone was found a few times. The V call is TRBV29-1, the J call TRBJ1-2; TRBD1 aligns across 7 bases. The CDR3 length is 11 residues. Germline V gives CDR1 SQVTM, CDR2 ANQGSEA. CDR3 coding DNA: TGCGGAGACAGGGCCCTCTATGGCTACACCTTC. It translates to CGDRALYGYTF.

The chain uses TRBV9 and TRBJ2-3; 7 positions agree with TRBD2. This CDR3 is built from 15 residues. The V segment lost 4 bases and the J segment 0 bases; nucleotides outside the gene matches: 5. Per the germline V gene, CDR1 is SGDLS and CDR2 is YYNGEE. In nucleotides, the CDR3 is TGTGCCAGCAGCCTGAGCGGGAAAAGCACAGATACGCAGTATTTT. Translation: CASSLSGKSTDTQYF. Together with reference TRBV9 and TRBJ2-3, the CDR3 gives the full variable domain: DSGVTQTPKHLITATGQRVTLRCSPRSGDLSVYWYQQSLDQGLQFLIQYYNGEERAKGNILERFSAQQFPDLHSELNLSSLELGDSALYFCASSLSGKSTDTQYFGPGTRLTVL.

The chain is built from TRBV7-9 and TRBJ1-3; 7 nucleotides agree with TRBD1. Germline lookup yields CDR1 SEHNR and CDR2 FQNEAQ (reference sequence). J gave up 1 base and V 5 bases, and 5 bases lay outside the gene matches. CDR3 size: 15 residues. CDR3 sequence (DNA): TGTGCCAGCAGCCGAACAGGGGAATCTGGAAACACCATATATTTT. Translation: CASSRTGESGNTIYF.

The J gene is TRBJ1-1, the V gene TRBV5-4, with TRBD1 as a possible D gene (5 bases). Trimming removed 4 bases at V and 1 base at J, with 17 bases between. Germline assignment: CDR1 SGHNT and CDR2 YYREEE (reference sequence). This CDR3 is built from 16 residues. The CDR3 DNA follows: TGTGCCAGCAGCCGTTCAGGGAGGGGAGGGAACACTGAAGCTTTCTTT. It yields the protein CASSRSGRGGNTEAFF. The full variable domain, in which reference TRBV5-4 and TRBJ1-1 provide the parts outside the CDR3, is ETGVTQSPTHLIKTRGQQVTLRCSSQSGHNTVSWYQQALGQGPQFIFQYYREEENGRGNFPPRFSGLQFPNYSSELNVNALELDDSALYLCASSRSGRGGNTEAFFGQGTRLTVV.

The rearrangement joins TRBV7-9 to TRBJ1-6; D remains unclear. V lost 4 bases and J lost 10, with 17 bases in between. CDR3 length: 15 amino acids. Germline CDR1 and CDR2: SEHNR and FQNEAQ (reference sequence). CDR3 nucleotides: TGTGCCAGCAGCTCATCGGACGAAGAGGGATCACCCCTCCACTTT. Encoded protein: CASSSSDEEGSPLHF.

Written as DNA, the CDR3 is TGTGCCAGCAGTCTTCAGGGGGCAGAGACCCAGTACTTC. As protein: CASSLQGAETQYF. The chain joins TRBV12-3 or TRBV12-4 to TRBJ2-5; TRBD1 matches 8 bases. Germline trimming cut 5 bases from V and 4 bases from J; bases unmatched to any gene: 3. This CDR3 region has 13 residues.

The chain joins TRBV24-1 to TRBJ2-2; TRBD1 might be the D (6 bases). The CDR3 consists of 13 residues. Germline V gene sequence: CDR1 KGHDR, CDR2 SFDVKD. The germline V and J ends were trimmed by 9 bases and 4 bases, with 11 bases remaining between them. In DNA, the CDR3 is TGTGCCACCGATACAGGGATCACCGGGGAGCTGTTTTTT. Protein product: CATDTGITGELFF.

This clone has a handful of counts. The rearrangement uses TRBV24-1 and TRBJ2-1, with TRBD1 as a possible D gene (5 bases). The CDR3 totals 18 residues. Trimming took 5 bases from V and 2 from J, leaving 21 bases between them. Germline CDR1 reads KGHDR; CDR2 reads SFDVKD. The CDR3 spells CATSVGALNREPYNEQFF. The CDR3 DNA reads as TGTGCCACCAGTGTTGGGGCCCTGAACAGAGAACCCTACAATGAGCAGTTCTTC.

V is TRBV6-5 and J is TRBJ2-2; TRBD1 might be the D (6 bases). Trimming shortened V by 6 bases and J by 6 bases, and 17 bases separated the two germline ends. Germline values: CDR1 MNHEY, CDR2 SVGAGI. The CDR3 sequence is 15 residues long. CDR3 amino acids: CASRVTGFGSGELFF. The CDR3 DNA reads as TGTGCCAGCAGGGTAACAGGGTTTGGCTCCGGGGAGCTGTTTTTT.

The chain recombines TRBV28 with TRBJ1-5; D is possibly TRBD1 (6 bases). The ends were cut back, 5 bases at V and 9 bases at J, with 14 bases in the middle. CDR1 and CDR2 (germline): MDHEN, SYDVKM. CDR3 length: 13 residues. CDR3 coding DNA: TGTGCCAGCAGTAACAGGGATCAATGGCCCCAGCATTTT. This gives the protein CASSNRDQWPQHF.

The chain is built from TRBV7-8 and TRBJ1-5; 10 bases agree with TRBD1. The CDR3 totals 17 residues. V lost 5 bases and J lost 1; bases outside the gene matches: 8. Germline assignment: CDR1 SGHVS and CDR2 FQNEAQ. DNA of the CDR3: TGTGCCAGCAGCCGGACAGGGGGAGGGCACAGCAATCAGCCCCAGCATTTT. This encodes CASSRTGGGHSNQPQHF. Looking up the rest from reference TRBV7-8 and TRBJ1-5 gives the full variable domain: GAGVSQSPRYKVAKRGQDVALRCDPISGHVSLFWYQQALGQGPEFLTYFQNEAQLDKSGLPSDRFFAERPEGSVSTLKIQRTQQEDSAVYLCASSRTGGGHSNQPQHFGDGTRLSIL.

The chain couples TRBV5-4 to TRBJ2-1, with 8 nucleotides matching TRBD2. The CDR3 is 15 residues long. Looked up from germline, CDR1 is SGHNT and CDR2 is YYREEE (reference sequence). V shed 5 bases, J shed 5 bases, and the junction held 9 bases outside the gene matches. CDR3 bases: TGTGCCAGCAGACCGGGACTAGTGGGGGACAATGAGCAGTTCTTC. Translating gives CASRPGLVGDNEQFF.

The chain links TRBV12-5 to TRBJ2-5, with 10 bases fitting TRBD2. The trim removed 8 bases at V and 4 bases at J, leaving 10 bases unmatched. Germline V gene lookup returns CDR1 LGHNT and CDR2 FRNRAP. There are 15 residues in the CDR3. The CDR3 here is CASTNSGREGETQYF. CDR3 bases: TGTGCTAGTACCAACAGCGGGAGGGAGGGAGAGACCCAGTACTTC.

The chain uses TRBV19 and TRBJ1-1; maybe TRBD1 (6 bases). Germline V gives CDR1 LNHDA, CDR2 SQIVND (reference sequence). The CDR3 has 14 residues. Trimming removed 4 bases at V and 3 bases at J, with 12 bases between. The CDR3: CASSSSRGHTEAFF. The CDR3 DNA follows: TGTGCCAGTAGTAGTTCCAGGGGTCACACTGAAGCTTTCTTT. The whole variable domain, remainder taken from reference TRBV19 and TRBJ1-1, is DGGITQSPKYLFRKEGQNVTLSCEQNLNHDAMYWYRQDPGQGLRLIYYSQIVNDFQKGDIAEGYSVSREKKESFPLTVTSAQKNPTAFYLCASSSSRGHTEAFFGQGTRLTVV.

This rearrangement joins TRBV5-6 to TRBJ2-2; TRBD2 aligns across 14 bases. Per the germline V gene, CDR1 is SGHDT and CDR2 is YYEEEE. The V and J ends lost 3 bases and 4 bases, in that order; junction bases with no gene match: 5. This CDR3 region has 17 residues. DNA for the CDR3: TGTGCCAGCAGCTATTCGGGACTAGCGGGAGTCACCGGGGAGCTGTTTTTT. This sequence encodes CASSYSGLAGVTGELFF. Variable domain in full (rest from reference TRBV5-6 and TRBJ2-2): DAGVTQSPTHLIKTRGQQVTLRCSPKSGHDTVSWYQQALGQGPQFIFQYYEEEERQRGNFPDRFSGHQFPNYSSELNVNALLLGDSALYLCASSYSGLAGVTGELFFGEGSRLTVL.

This clone was seen only a few times. The CDR3 sequence: CASSLAGGQPQHF. The CDR3 DNA reads TGTGCCAGCAGCTTGGCAGGGGGTCAGCCCCAGCATTTT. This sequence joins TRBV7-9 and TRBJ1-5, with 7 bases fitting TRBD1. The germline V gene has CDR1 SEHNR and CDR2 FQNEAQ (reference sequence). After removal of 3 bases from V and 6 bases from J, the junction contained 2 bases not matched to a gene. CDR3 size: 13 residues. Based on the CDR3 plus reference TRBV7-9 and TRBJ1-5, the full variable domain is DTGVSQNPRHKITKRGQNVTFRCDPISEHNRLYWYRQTLGQGPEFLTYFQNEAQLEKSRLLSDRFSAERPKGSFSTLEIQRTEQGDSAMYLCASSLAGGQPQHFGDGTRLSIL.

The CDR3 spells CASSLTGKSVDTQYF. DNA of the CDR3: TGTGCCAGCAGTTTAACAGGGAAAAGTGTAGATACGCAGTATTTT. The chain recombines TRBV28 with TRBJ2-3, with a possible D match to TRBD1 (6 bases). The germline CDR1 and CDR2 sequences are MDHEN and SYDVKM. This CDR3 is 15 amino acids long. Trimming took 2 bases from V and 5 from J, leaving 14 bases between them.

V and J are TRBV19 and TRBJ1-4, with D perhaps TRBD1 (5 bases). CDR3 length: 15 amino acids. V was shortened by 5 bases and J by 8 bases, with 18 bases between the two germline ends. Per the germline V gene, CDR1 is LNHDA and CDR2 is SQIVND (reference sequence). For the CDR3, the DNA is TGTGCCAGTAGTGACCGGGGGTCGGTAGAGGAAAAACTGTTTTTT. This encodes CASSDRGSVEEKLFF.

The chain joins TRBV20-1 to TRBJ1-5; 9 bases line up with TRBD1. The CDR3 is 16 residues long. The J segment lost 2 bases and the V segment lost 3 bases, leaving 8 bases of the junction unmatched. CDR1 and CDR2 (germline): DFQATT, SNEGSKA (reference sequence). The CDR3 sequence is CSASFRTGDGNQPQHF. DNA of the CDR3: TGCAGTGCTAGTTTTCGGACAGGGGATGGCAATCAGCCCCAGCATTTT.

This chain joins TRBV27 and TRBJ1-2, with D uncertain. With 3 bases removed from V and 4 bases from J, the gap between germline ends came to 9 bases. From germline, CDR1 is MNHEY and CDR2 SMNVEV (reference sequence). The CDR3 runs 13 residues. The CDR3 bases are TGTGCCAGCAGTTTTCGAGGGTCCTATGGCTACACCTTC. Residues: CASSFRGSYGYTF.

The rearrangement joins TRBV4-1 to TRBJ2-1; D is perhaps TRBD2 (5 bases). The V and J ends lost 4 bases and 3 bases respectively, with 13 bases between them. This CDR3 has 15 amino acids. Germline lookup yields CDR1 MGHRA and CDR2 YSYEKL. The CDR3 region has the DNA TGCGCCAGCAGCCCGTGGACTGCTGGCTACAATGAGCAGTTCTTC. It yields the protein CASSPWTAGYNEQFF.

V usage is TRBV5-4 and J usage is TRBJ1-1; D unclear. The CDR3 covers 13 residues. Germline-derived CDR1 and CDR2 are SGHNT and YYREEE (reference sequence). V lost 3 bases and J 0 bases, leaving 6 bases between the germline ends. The CDR3 here is CASSSGLNTEAFF. The CDR3 DNA sequence: TGTGCCAGCAGCTCCGGTTTGAACACTGAAGCTTTCTTT. The full variable domain, rest sourced from reference TRBV5-4 and TRBJ1-1, is ETGVTQSPTHLIKTRGQQVTLRCSSQSGHNTVSWYQQALGQGPQFIFQYYREEENGRGNFPPRFSGLQFPNYSSELNVNALELDDSALYLCASSSGLNTEAFFGQGTRLTVV.

For this clone: Being one base from a much bigger clone, this may be a read error. The chain couples TRBV10-1 to TRBJ2-2; 10 bases line up with TRBD2. There are 15 residues in the CDR3. Germline CDR1 reads WNHNN; CDR2 reads SYGVQD (reference sequence). V was pared by 4 bases and J by 7 bases, with 6 bases of the junction left unmatched. DNA for the CDR3: TGCGCCAGCAGTGTCTCTAGCGGGAGCATCGGGGAGCTGTTTTTT. It specifies CASSVSSGSIGELFF.

The chain employs TRBV18 and TRBJ2-1; no clear D gene. The CDR3 totals 9 residues. Trimming stripped 10 bases from V and 7 bases from J, with 5 bases between. The V gene's germline CDR1 is KGHSH and CDR2 LQKENI. The CDR3 DNA is TGTGCCACACTTAATGAGCAGTTCTTC. Amino acid sequence: CATLNEQFF.

This rearrangement joins TRBV5-6 to TRBJ1-2; D not resolved. The ends were cut back, 4 bases at V and 0 bases at J, with 7 bases in the middle. Germline V lookup: CDR1 SGHDT, CDR2 YYEEEE. The CDR3 is 13 amino acids. The DNA of the CDR3 is TGTGCCAGCAGCACGGTTTCTAACTATGGCTACACCTTC. Amino acids: CASSTVSNYGYTF.